A selection of T cell receptor beta chains follows, all from one sample in a study of tumor-infiltrating lymphocytes in primary liver carcinoma. One entry per CDR3 protein results from TCRdb running MiXCR on the multiplex PCR reads. The table has tens of thousands of distinct CDR3 sequences, about 70% seen once. The sequencing sample was made of liver tumor tissue from sampling region 3. These receptors came from a man aged 40-49 years with primary liver carcinoma and hepatitis B virus infection. The CDR3 runs from the conserved cysteine through the conserved F or W. The D gene is left open where the match is weak. Size values are once, few and many counts, or a class for expanded clones, and some rows have none.

DNA	CDR3	D	J	size	V
TGCGCCTGCAGCTTGGGAGGGGAGGGCAATCAGCCCCAGCATTTT	CACSLGGEGNQPQHF	-	TRBJ1-5	-	TRBV5-1
TGTATCATCAGTGGGCTAGCGGACCACGAGCAGCACTTC	CIISGLADHEQHF	TRBD2	TRBJ2-7	once	TRBV10-3
TGTGCCAGCAGCCTCCCGGGAGGTAACATTCAGTACTTC	CASSLPGGNIQYF	TRBD2	TRBJ2-4	-	TRBV11-1
TGTGCCAGCAGCCTCAGGGGGACAGGAACTGCCTACGAGCAGTACTTC	CASSLRGTGTAYEQYF	TRBD1	TRBJ2-7	medium-sized	TRBV14
TGTGCCTGGAGACAAACAGGGGTGGGACTCTATGGTTACACCTTC	CAWRQTGVGLYGYTF	TRBD1	TRBJ1-2	-	TRBV30
TGTGCCAGCAGTGAAAAGGGGGCCGAGGAAAAACTGTTTTTT	CASSEKGAEEKLFF	TRBD1	TRBJ1-4	medium-sized	TRBV6-5
TGTGCTAGTGGTCGTGGGGACTACAGGGAGACCCAGTACTTC	CASGRGDYRETQYF	TRBD2	TRBJ2-5	-	TRBV12-5
TGTGCCAGCAGCTTATGGGGGACAGGGGGGCACAATGAGCAGTTCTTC	CASSLWGTGGHNEQFF	TRBD1	TRBJ2-1	medium-sized	TRBV11-3
TGTGCCACCGAGGGTGGTCGCAATCAGCCCCAGCATTTT	CATEGGRNQPQHF	-	TRBJ1-5	many	TRBV28
TGTGCCAGCAGTCCCGGGGCTAGCGCCTTCAATGAGCAGTTCTTC	CASSPGASAFNEQFF	-	TRBJ2-1	-	TRBV7-9
TGCGCCAGCAGTGATGGGGGACTAGCGGAGGAGGACGATACGCAGTATTTT	CASSDGGLAEEDDTQYF	TRBD2	TRBJ2-3	many	TRBV10-1
TGTGCCAGCAGCTTAGGTGGTGCAGGTACCCTCTATGGCTACACCTTC	CASSLGGAGTLYGYTF	-	TRBJ1-2	few	TRBV11-2